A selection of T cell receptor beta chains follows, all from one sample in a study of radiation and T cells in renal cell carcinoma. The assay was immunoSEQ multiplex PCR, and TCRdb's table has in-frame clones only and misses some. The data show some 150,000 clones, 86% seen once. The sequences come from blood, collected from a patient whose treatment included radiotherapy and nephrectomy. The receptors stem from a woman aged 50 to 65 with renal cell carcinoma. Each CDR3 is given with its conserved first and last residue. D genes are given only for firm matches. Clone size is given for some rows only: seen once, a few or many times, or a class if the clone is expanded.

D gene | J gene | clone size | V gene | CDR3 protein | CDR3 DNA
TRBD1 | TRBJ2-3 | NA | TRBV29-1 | CSVEGQGVGDTQYF | TGCAGCGTTGAAGGACAGGGGGTGGGAGATACGCAGTATTTT
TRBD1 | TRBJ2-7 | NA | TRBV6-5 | CASSLSQGGYSYEQYF | TGTGCCAGCAGTTTATCACAGGGGGGATACTCCTACGAGCAGTACTTC
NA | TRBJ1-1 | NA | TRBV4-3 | CASSPDRGPWAFF | TGCGCCAGCAGCCCCGATCGCGGGCCTTGGGCTTTCTTT
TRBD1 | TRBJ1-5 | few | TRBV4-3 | CASSQELGQGYQPQHF | TGCGCCAGCAGCCAAGAGTTGGGACAGGGGTATCAGCCCCAGCATTTT
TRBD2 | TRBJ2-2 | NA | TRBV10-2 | CASSAAGGADTGELFF | TGCGCCAGCAGTGCTGCGGGAGGGGCGGACACCGGGGAGCTGTTTTTT
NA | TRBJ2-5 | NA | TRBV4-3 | CASSQAGRQGETQYF | TGCGCCAGCAGCCAGGCGGGACGGCAAGGAGAGACCCAGTACTTC
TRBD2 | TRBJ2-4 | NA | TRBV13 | CASSLRVGLAGGRDIQYF | TGTGCCAGCAGCTTAAGGGTCGGACTAGCGGGGGGCAGGGACATTCAGTACTTC
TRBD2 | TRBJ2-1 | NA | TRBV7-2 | CASSLLAGGPDEQFF | TGTGCCAGCAGCTTATTAGCGGGGGGGCCTGATGAGCAGTTCTTC
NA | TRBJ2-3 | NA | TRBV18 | CASSRDFRDTQYF | TGTGCCAGCTCAAGGGACTTCAGGGATACGCAGTATTTT
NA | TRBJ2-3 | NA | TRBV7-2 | CASGWTQSTDTQYF | TGTGCCAGCGGATGGACTCAAAGCACAGATACGCAGTATTTT
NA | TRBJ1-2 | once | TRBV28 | CASSETDGYTF | TGTGCCAGCAGCGAAACCGACGGCTACACCTTC
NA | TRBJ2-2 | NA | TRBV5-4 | CASSFDPGARTGELFF | TGTGCCAGCAGCTTCGATCCGGGGGCTCGCACCGGGGAGCTGTTTTTT
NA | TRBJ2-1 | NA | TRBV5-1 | CASSPRSAEQFF | TGCGCCAGCAGTCCCCGGAGCGCGGAGCAGTTCTTC
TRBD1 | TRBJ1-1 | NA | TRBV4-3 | CASSPRQGMNTEAFF | TGCGCCAGCAGCCCCCGACAGGGGATGAACACTGAAGCTTTCTTT
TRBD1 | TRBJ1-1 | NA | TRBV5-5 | CASLRGIGDNTEAFF | TGTGCCAGCCTCAGGGGGATCGGAGATAACACTGAAGCTTTCTTT
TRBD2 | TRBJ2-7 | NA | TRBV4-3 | CASSQQGSGSPYEQYF | TGCGCCAGCAGCCAGCAAGGTAGCGGGAGCCCCTACGAGCAGTACTTC
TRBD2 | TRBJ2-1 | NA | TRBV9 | CASSPYLAGVNEQFF | TGTGCCAGCAGCCCATATCTAGCGGGGGTTAATGAGCAGTTCTTC
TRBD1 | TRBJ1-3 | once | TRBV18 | CASSQGQGASTGNTIYF | TGTGCCAGCTCACAGGGACAGGGGGCATCTACTGGAAACACCATATATTTT
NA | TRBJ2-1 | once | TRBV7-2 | CASSLGGGEAYNEQFF | TGTGCCAGCAGCTTAGGCGGAGGCGAGGCCTACAATGAGCAGTTCTTC
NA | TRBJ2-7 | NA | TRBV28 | CASSLGSQGRHEQYF | TGTGCCAGCAGTTTAGGGTCACAGGGGAGGCACGAGCAGTACTTC
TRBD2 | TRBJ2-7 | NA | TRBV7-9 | CASSLGLAGFYEQYF | TGTGCCAGCAGCTTAGGACTAGCGGGGTTCTACGAGCAGTACTTC
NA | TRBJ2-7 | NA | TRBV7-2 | CASSPDHRSSYEQYF | TGTGCCAGCAGCCCGGACCATAGGAGCTCCTACGAGCAGTACTTC
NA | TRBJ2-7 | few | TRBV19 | CASSMDRTAYEQYF | TGTGCCAGTAGTATGGACAGAACCGCCTACGAGCAGTACTTC
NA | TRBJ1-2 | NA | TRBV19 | CASSSGGYGYTF | TGTGCCAGTAGTTCTGGGGGGTATGGCTACACCTTC
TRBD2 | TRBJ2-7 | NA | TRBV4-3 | CASSQDSGLESEQYF | TGCGCCAGCAGCCAAGATTCAGGACTAGAAAGCGAGCAGTACTTC
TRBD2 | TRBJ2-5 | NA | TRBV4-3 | CASSQDPGGETQYF | TGCGCCAGCAGCCAAGATCCCGGGGGGGAGACCCAGTACTTC
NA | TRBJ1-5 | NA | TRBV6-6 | CASKTDYNQPQHF | TGTGCCAGCAAGACAGATTACAATCAGCCCCAGCATTTT
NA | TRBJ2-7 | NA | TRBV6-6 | CASSYPAKDEQYF | TGTGCCAGCAGTTACCCCGCGAAGGACGAGCAGTACTTC
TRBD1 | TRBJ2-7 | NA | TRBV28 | CASTTGAVDEQYF | TGTGCCAGCACCACAGGGGCAGTGGACGAGCAGTACTTC
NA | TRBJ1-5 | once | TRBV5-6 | CASSLGRVGQPQHF | TGTGCCAGCAGCTTAGGAAGGGTCGGCCAGCCCCAGCATTTT
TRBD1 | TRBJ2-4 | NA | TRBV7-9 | CASSLAGTGRAKNIQYF | TGTGCCAGCAGCTTAGCGGGGACAGGGAGGGCCAAAAACATTCAGTACTTC
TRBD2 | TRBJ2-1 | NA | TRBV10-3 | CAISEDERDYEQFF | TGTGCCATCAGTGAAGATGAGCGGGATTATGAGCAGTTCTTC
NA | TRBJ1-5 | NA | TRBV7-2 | CASSLDVGRNSNQPQHF | TGTGCCAGCAGCTTAGATGTCGGCCGTAATAGCAATCAGCCCCAGCATTTT
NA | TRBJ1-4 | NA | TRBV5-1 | CASSGSEATNEKLFF | TGCGCCAGCAGCGGGTCGGAAGCAACTAATGAAAAACTGTTTTTT
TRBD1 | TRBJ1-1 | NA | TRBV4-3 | CASSQGWAGGRAEAFF | TGCGCCAGCAGCCAAGGGTGGGCAGGGGGTCGAGCTGAAGCTTTCTTT